The 19 T cell receptor beta chains listed next were all sequenced from one sample in a study of T cell responses to AZD1222 COVID-19 vaccine. The method was immunoSEQ multiplex PCR; TCRdb's version includes in-frame clones alone and lacks a portion of them. The repertoire holds 75,000 to 80,000 clones, with about 80% as singletons. The starting material was peripheral blood, obtained 28 days after the second dose of the MenACWY control vaccine. The receptors come from an adult who received the MenACWY meningococcal vaccine as a control.

The chain combines TRBV4-3 with TRBJ2-3; possible D gene TRBD2, 5 bases. Germline CDR1 LGHNA, CDR2 YSLEER. The CDR3 runs to 13 residues. The V end was cut by 4 bases, the J end by 4 bases, with 9 bases between. DNA for the CDR3: TGCGCCAGCAGCCGGGAGCTAGCAGATACGCAGTATTTT. It codes for CASSRELADTQYF.

The V call is TRBV4-1, the J call TRBJ1-1; D unclear. The CDR3 has 13 amino acids. CDR1 is MGHRA, CDR2 YSYEKL, per germline. With 2 bases removed from V and 7 bases from J, the gap between germline ends came to 11 bases. The CDR3 nucleotides read TGCGCCAGCAGCCAACCCTGGGCCAGTGAAGCTTTCTTT. Its translation: CASSQPWASEAFF.

The chain joins TRBV5-1 to TRBJ1-1, with D possibly being TRBD1 (6 bases). This CDR3 has 14 residues. Germline CDR1 SGHRS, CDR2 YFSETQ. The germline V and J ends were trimmed by 5 bases and 3 bases, with 14 bases remaining between them. CDR3 in amino acids: CASRMGGRDTEAFF. For the CDR3, the DNA is TGCGCCAGCAGAATGGGGGGCAGGGACACTGAAGCTTTCTTT.

V usage is TRBV7-2 and J usage is TRBJ1-6; D is uncertain. The CDR3 contains 16 residues. Germline assignment: CDR1 SGHTA and CDR2 FQGNSA. The ends were cut back, 5 bases at V and 0 bases at J, with 11 bases in the middle. The CDR3 coding sequence is TGTGCCAGCAGCCTACGAGGAAGCTCCTATAATTCACCCCTCCACTTT. As protein: CASSLRGSSYNSPLHF.

This chain uses TRBV6-1 with TRBJ1-1, with D hard to call. V lost 1 base, J lost 0 bases, and 9 bases lay in between. CDR3 length equals 15 residues. Germline V CDR1 and CDR2: MNHNS, SASEGT. CDR3 nucleotide sequence: TGTGCCAGCAGTGAAGATCGTAGTTTGAACACTGAAGCTTTCTTT. This codes for CASSEDRSLNTEAFF.

In the case of this clone: The same CDR3 can be traced to other DNA sequences in this sample. The chain uses TRBV7-9 and TRBJ1-1, with D unresolved. CDR1 is SEHNR and CDR2 is FQNEAQ in the germline V gene (reference sequence). V was cut by 2 bases and J by 8 bases, with 9 bases left in between. CDR3 length equals 12 residues. The CDR3 protein is CASSLTGLEAFF. CDR3 DNA: TGTGCCAGCAGCTTAACCGGGCTGGAAGCTTTCTTT.

The V call is TRBV2, the J call TRBJ2-2; 9 positions match TRBD1. Germline V gene data show CDR1 as SNHLY and CDR2 as FYNNEI. The CDR3 sequence is 13 residues long. V lost 6 bases, J lost 5 bases, and 1 base stayed unmatched. CDR3 DNA: TGTGCCAGCAGAGACAGGGGGACCGGGGAGCTGTTTTTT. This translates into CASRDRGTGELFF.

The gene calls are TRBV7-2 and TRBJ2-2; TRBD2 matches at 8 bases. The trim removed 6 bases at V and 3 bases at J, leaving 6 bases unmatched. The CDR3 sequence is 15 residues long. Germline V CDR1 and CDR2: SGHTA, FQGNSA. The CDR3 DNA is TGTGCCAGCAGACCCTCGACTAGCGACACCGGGGAGCTGTTTTTT. This codes for CASRPSTSDTGELFF.

The gene calls are TRBV19 and TRBJ2-3, with D perhaps TRBD2 (7 bases). Germline assignment: CDR1 LNHDA and CDR2 SQIVND (reference sequence). The CDR3 length is 15 residues. Trimming shortened V by 7 bases and J by 4 bases, and 18 bases separated the two germline ends. CDR3 amino acids: CASTPGGRGADTQYF. For the CDR3, the DNA is TGTGCCAGTACTCCCGGAGGGAGGGGGGCAGATACGCAGTATTTT.

The chain joins TRBV12-1 to TRBJ1-2; the listed D gene, TRBD1, was not tested against the DNA. TRBV12-1 is a recognized pseudogene. CDR3 length: 14 residues. The CDR3, as DNA: TGTGCCAGCAGCTTTGACCCAGGGGGCTATGGCTACACCTTC. Encoded protein: CASSFDPGGYGYTF.

The rearrangement uses TRBV7-8 and TRBJ1-2, with 8 bases matching TRBD1. The length of the CDR3 is 13 residues. The germline V gene encodes CDR1 SGHVS and CDR2 FQNEAQ. Trimming cost V 5 bases and J 5 bases; bases outside gene matches: 4. CDR3 sequence: CASSLDRGYGYTF. In DNA form, the CDR3 reads TGTGCCAGCAGCCTCGACAGGGGATATGGCTACACCTTC.

V is TRBV12-5 and J is TRBJ1-3; D not resolved. The CDR3 loop spans 16 amino acids. V lost 1 base, J lost 0 bases, and 10 bases lay in between. CDR1 and CDR2 from the germline V gene are LGHNT and FRNRAP. The CDR3 reads CASGLGAGSSGNTIYF. For the CDR3, the DNA is TGTGCTAGTGGTTTGGGGGCGGGGAGCTCTGGAAACACCATATATTTT.

V and J are TRBV2 and TRBJ2-1, with unresolved D. V was trimmed by 3 bases and J by 2 bases, leaving 11 bases between them. This CDR3 comprises 15 residues. Germline values: CDR1 SNHLY, CDR2 FYNNEI. CDR3 in DNA: TGTGCCAGCAGTGACGACACATCCACCTACAATGAGCAGTTCTTC. This sequence encodes CASSDDTSTYNEQFF.

The J gene is TRBJ1-4, the V gene TRBV6-5, with TRBD1 matching 8 bases. V trimming: 5 bases; J trimming: 3 bases; junction bases outside the gene matches: 2. The CDR3 is made up of 14 amino acids. Germline V gene data show CDR1 as MNHEY and CDR2 as SVGAGI. CDR3 nucleotide sequence: TGTGCCAGCAGTCACAGGGGGTCTAATGAAAAACTGTTTTTT. It codes for CASSHRGSNEKLFF.

The CDR3 bases are TGTGCCAGCAGCTTATCGGGCCCCGGGTTGAATCAGCCCCAGCATTTT. Its protein product is CASSLSGPGLNQPQHF. The chain is built from TRBV7-2 and TRBJ1-5; D remains unclear. Germline lookup yields CDR1 SGHTA and CDR2 FQGNSA. V was pared by 2 bases and J by 4 bases, with 15 bases between. The CDR3 has 16 amino acids. The full variable domain, completed using reference TRBV7-2 and TRBJ1-5, is GAGVSQSPSNKVTEKGKDVELRCDPISGHTALYWYRQSLGQGLEFLIYFQGNSAPDKSGLPSDRFSAERTGGSVSTLTIQRTQQEDSAVYLCASSLSGPGLNQPQHFGDGTRLSIL.

This clone has a single count. V and J are TRBV11-2 and TRBJ2-1; no definite D call. The CDR3 has 14 amino acids. Germline V gene sequence: CDR1 SGHAT, CDR2 FQNNGV. With 0 bases removed from V and 8 bases from J, the gap between germline ends came to 11 bases. The CDR3 DNA reads TGTGCCAGCAGCTTAGATCACCCCGTGGATGAGCAGTTCTTC. It encodes CASSLDHPVDEQFF.

A remark on this clone: Other nucleotide sequences in the sample specify the same CDR3. The chain is built from TRBV5-4 and TRBJ1-4, with 7 bases aligning to TRBD1. Germline values: CDR1 SGHNT, CDR2 YYREEE (reference sequence). J lost 3 bases, V lost 5 bases, and 4 bases had no gene match. The length of the CDR3 is 14 residues. This chain's CDR3 is CASSLGGSNEKLFF. CDR3 nucleotides: TGTGCCAGCAGTTTAGGGGGCTCTAATGAAAAACTGTTTTTT.

The count of this clone is one. The rearrangement joins TRBV9 to TRBJ1-1; 7 positions agree with TRBD1. The trim removed 4 bases at V and 1 base at J, leaving 7 bases unmatched. Germline-derived CDR1 and CDR2 are SGDLS and YYNGEE. CDR3 size: 15 residues. In DNA form, the CDR3 reads TGTGCCAGCAGCCCCCAGACAGGGTCGAACACTGAAGCTTTCTTT. This translates into CASSPQTGSNTEAFF.

This sequence joins TRBV2 and TRBJ2-5; perhaps D is TRBD1 or TRBD2 (5 bases each). Per germline, CDR1 SNHLY and CDR2 FYNNEI. V was shortened by 6 bases and J by 2 bases, with 13 bases between the two germline ends. The CDR3 runs to 14 residues. In DNA, the CDR3 is TGTGCCAGCAGCCTTAGGTGGGGGCAAGAGACCCAGTACTTC. It codes for CASSLRWGQETQYF.